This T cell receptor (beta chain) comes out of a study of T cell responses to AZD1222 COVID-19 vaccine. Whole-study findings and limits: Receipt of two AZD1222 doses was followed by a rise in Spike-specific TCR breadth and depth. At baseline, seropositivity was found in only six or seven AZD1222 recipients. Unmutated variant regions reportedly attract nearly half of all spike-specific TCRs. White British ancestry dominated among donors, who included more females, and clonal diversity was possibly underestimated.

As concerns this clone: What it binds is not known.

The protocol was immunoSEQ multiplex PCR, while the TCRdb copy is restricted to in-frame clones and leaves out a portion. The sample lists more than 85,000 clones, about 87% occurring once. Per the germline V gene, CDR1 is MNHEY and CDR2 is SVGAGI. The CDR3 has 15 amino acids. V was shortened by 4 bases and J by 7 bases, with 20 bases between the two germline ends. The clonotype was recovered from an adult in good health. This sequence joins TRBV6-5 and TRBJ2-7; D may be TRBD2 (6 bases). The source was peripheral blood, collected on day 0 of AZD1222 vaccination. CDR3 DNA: TGTGCCAGCAGTTTCCGGCCGGGTGGGACTTGGGAGCAGTACTTC. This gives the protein CASSFRPGGTWEQYF.